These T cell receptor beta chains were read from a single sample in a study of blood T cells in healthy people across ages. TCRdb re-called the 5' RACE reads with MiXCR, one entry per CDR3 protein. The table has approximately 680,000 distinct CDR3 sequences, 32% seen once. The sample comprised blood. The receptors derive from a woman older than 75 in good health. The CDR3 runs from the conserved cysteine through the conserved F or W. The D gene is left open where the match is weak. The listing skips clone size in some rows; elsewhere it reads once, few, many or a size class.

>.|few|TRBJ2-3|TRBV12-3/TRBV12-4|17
TGTGCCAGCAGTTTTATGTTTGGGGGCGAGCGCGCAGATACGCAGTATTTT
CASSFMFGGERADTQYF
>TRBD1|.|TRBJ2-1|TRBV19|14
TGTGCCAGTAGTCCCGGGACAGGGGACTACGAGCAGTTCTTC
CASSPGTGDYEQFF
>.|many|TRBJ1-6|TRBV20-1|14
TGCAGTGTCCACTCAACGGCTTATAATTCACCCCTCCACTTT
CSVHSTAYNSPLHF
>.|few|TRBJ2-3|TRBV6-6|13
TGTGCCAGCAGACCGTCCCTGGGGGATACGCAGTATTTT
CASRPSLGDTQYF
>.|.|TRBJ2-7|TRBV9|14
TGTGCCAGCGGCGTAGCTGGAAGCTCCTACGAGCAGTACTTC
CASGVAGSSYEQYF
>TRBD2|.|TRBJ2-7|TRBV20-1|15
TGCAGTGCTAGAGATCATTTAGCGGGAGCCAACGAGCAGTACTTC
CSARDHLAGANEQYF
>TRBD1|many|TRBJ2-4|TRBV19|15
TGTGCCAGTAGTAGTGGGACAGGGTTTGTGGACATTCAGTACTTC
CASSSGTGFVDIQYF
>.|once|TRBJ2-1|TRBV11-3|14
TGTGCCAGCAGCTTAGGACAGACCGGGGAGACCCAGTTCTTC
CASSLGQTGETQFF
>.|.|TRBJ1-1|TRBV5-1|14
TGCGCCAGCAGTCTAGCGGGCTTGAGCACTGAAGCTTTCTTT
CASSLAGLSTEAFF
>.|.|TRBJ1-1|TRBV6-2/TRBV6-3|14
TGTGCCAGCAGTTACGGCCGCGGGAGCACTGAAGCTTTCTTT
CASSYGRGSTEAFF
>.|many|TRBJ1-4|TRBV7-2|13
TGTGCCAGCAATGGAGGGGTTAATGAAAAACTGTTTTTT
CASNGGVNEKLFF
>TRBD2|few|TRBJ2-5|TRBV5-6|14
TGTGCCAGCAGCGGGCGGGGGGCCGAAGAGGCCCAGTACTTC
CASSGRGAEEAQYF
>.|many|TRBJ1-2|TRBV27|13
TGTGCCAGCAGTTTAAAGGGTACCTATGGCTACACCTTC
CASSLKGTYGYTF
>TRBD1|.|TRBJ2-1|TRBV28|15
TGTGCCAGCAGTTTTATGGGACAGCGAGATGATGAGCAGTTCTTC
CASSFMGQRDDEQFF
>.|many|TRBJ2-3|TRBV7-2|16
TGTGCCAGCAGCCCCCGAGGGGCTTCTCCCACAGATACGCAGTATTTT
CASSPRGASPTDTQYF
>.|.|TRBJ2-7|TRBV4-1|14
TGCGCCAGCAGCCAAGGAGGAGGGATTTACGAGCAGTACTTC
CASSQGGGIYEQYF
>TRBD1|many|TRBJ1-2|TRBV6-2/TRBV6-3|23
TGTGCCAGCAGTCCCTCTACGGTCTTTAGGATACCCTCACCGGGACAGGTAGTGGATGGCTACACCTTC
CASSPSTVFRIPSPGQVVDGYTF
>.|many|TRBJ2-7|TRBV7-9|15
TGTGCCAGCAGCTTAGCTAGAGCGAACTCCTACGAGCAGTACTTC
CASSLARANSYEQYF
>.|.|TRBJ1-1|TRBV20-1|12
TGCAGTGCTCGCCGGGACGCCTATGAAGCTTTCTTT
CSARRDAYEAFF
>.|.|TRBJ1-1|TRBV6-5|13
TGTGCCAGCAGCCAGGGGAAGAGCACTGAAGCTTTCTTT
CASSQGKSTEAFF
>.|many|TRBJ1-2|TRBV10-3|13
TGTGCCATCAGCCCTGGTACAGGGTATGGCTACACCTTC
CAISPGTGYGYTF
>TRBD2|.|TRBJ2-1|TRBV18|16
TGTGCCAGCTCACCACCCACTAGCGGGAGGCTCAATGAGCAGTTCTTC
CASSPPTSGRLNEQFF
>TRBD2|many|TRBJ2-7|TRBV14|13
TGTGCCAGCAGCCAGGCGGGGGTTAGGGAGCAGTACTTC
CASSQAGVREQYF
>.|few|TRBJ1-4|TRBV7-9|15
TGTGCCAGCAGCGTCCCGGGACTCCGAGGGGAAAAACTGTTTTTT
CASSVPGLRGEKLFF
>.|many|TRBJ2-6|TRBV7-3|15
TGTGCCAGCAGCTTAGCAATCTCTGGGGCCAACGTCCTGACTTTC
CASSLAISGANVLTF
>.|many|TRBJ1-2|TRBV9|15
TGTGCCAGCAGCGTAGCGATACAGGCGAACTATGGCTACACCTTC
CASSVAIQANYGYTF
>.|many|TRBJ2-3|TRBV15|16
TGTGCCACCAGCAGCCCTTCCGGCAGGGGCACAGATACGCAGTATTTT
CATSSPSGRGTDTQYF
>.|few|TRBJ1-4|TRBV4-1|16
TGCGCCAGCAGCCAACCCCACGGGGGATTGGGGGAAAAACTGTTTTTT
CASSQPHGGLGEKLFF
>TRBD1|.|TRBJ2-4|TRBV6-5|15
TGTGCCAGCAGTCTGACAGGGACAGTGGGAAACATTCAGTACTTC
CASSLTGTVGNIQYF
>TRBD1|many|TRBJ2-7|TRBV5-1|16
TGCGCCAGCAGTCGTTCAGGGACAGGGGGAAGAAAAGAGCAGTACTTC
CASSRSGTGGRKEQYF
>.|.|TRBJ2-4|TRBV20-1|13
TGCAGTGCTAGACGGGGAGACAAAAACATTCAGTACTTC
CSARRGDKNIQYF
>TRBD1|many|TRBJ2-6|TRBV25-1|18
TGTGCCAGCAGTGAATACGGACAGGGAAGCTCTGGGGCCAACGTCCTGACTTTC
CASSEYGQGSSGANVLTF
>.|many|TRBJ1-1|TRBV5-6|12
TGTGCCAGCAGCCGAGGGTTGACTGAAGCTTTCTTT
CASSRGLTEAFF
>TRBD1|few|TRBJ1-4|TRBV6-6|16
TGTGCCAGCATTCGGGACAGGGGTGCAACTAATGAAAAACTGTTTTTT
CASIRDRGATNEKLFF
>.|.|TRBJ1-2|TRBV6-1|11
TGTGCCAGCAGTGACTGGCGGCCCAAGATATTC
CASSDWRPKIF
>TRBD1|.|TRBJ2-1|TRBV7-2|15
TGTGCCAGCAGCCCCGAACTAGAAGGGGGCCTCGAGCAGTTCTTC
CASSPELEGGLEQFF
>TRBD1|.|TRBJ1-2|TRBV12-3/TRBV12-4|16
TGTGCCAGCAGCAGCCCCTTCCGGGACAGAGACTATGGCTACACCTTC
CASSSPFRDRDYGYTF
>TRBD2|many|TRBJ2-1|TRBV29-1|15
TGCAGCGGGGGGACTAGCGGGGGGGCCCACAATGAGCAGTTCTTC
CSGGTSGGAHNEQFF
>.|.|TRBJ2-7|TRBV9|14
TGTGCCAGCAACGGCATCCGGGACTCCTACGAGCAGTACTTC
CASNGIRDSYEQYF
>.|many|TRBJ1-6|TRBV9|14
TGTGCCAGCAGCGTAACAGGTCCTAATTCACCCCTCCACTTT
CASSVTGPNSPLHF
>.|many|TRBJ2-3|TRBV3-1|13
TGTGCCAGCAGCCAAGGATACACAGATACGCAGTATTTT
CASSQGYTDTQYF
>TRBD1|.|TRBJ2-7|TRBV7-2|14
TGTGCCAGCAGCGCCGCACAGGGGAACTACGAGCAGTACTTC
CASSAAQGNYEQYF
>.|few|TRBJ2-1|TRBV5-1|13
TGCGCCAGCAGCCCCCAAGCCGAGTCGCCCCAGTTCTTC
CASSPQAESPQFF
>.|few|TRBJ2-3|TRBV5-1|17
TGCGCCAGCAGCTTGGCTCTAGGGGGGGCCAGCACAGATACGCAGTATTTT
CASSLALGGASTDTQYF
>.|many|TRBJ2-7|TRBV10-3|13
TGTGCCATCAGGGGGTTGCTTTCATACGAGCAGTACTTC
CAIRGLLSYEQYF
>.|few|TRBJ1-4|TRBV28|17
TGTGCCAGCAGTTTTGTCGTCCGGACCGGGTCGCGGGAAAAACTGTTTTTT
CASSFVVRTGSREKLFF
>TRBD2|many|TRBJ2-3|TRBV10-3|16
TGTGCCTCTGACCGGACTAGCGGGGGCAACACAGATACGCAGTATTTT
CASDRTSGGNTDTQYF
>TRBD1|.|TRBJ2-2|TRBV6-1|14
TGTGCCGGCAGAGGGGACAGCTACACCGGGGAGCTGTTTTTT
CAGRGDSYTGELFF
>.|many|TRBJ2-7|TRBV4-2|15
TGTGCCAGCAGCCAAGATGGCTCGGAAGGGTACGAGCAGTACTTC
CASSQDGSEGYEQYF
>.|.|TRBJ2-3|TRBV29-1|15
TGCAGCGTTGAAGATCATATCGGACGAGGAGATACGCAGTATTTT
CSVEDHIGRGDTQYF
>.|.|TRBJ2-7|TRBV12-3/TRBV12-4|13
TGTGCCAGCAGTTTAAATCGGTACCACGAGCAGTACTTC
CASSLNRYHEQYF
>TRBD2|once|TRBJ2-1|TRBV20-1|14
TGCAGTGCTGTCTGGGGACTAGCGAGGAATGAGCAGTTCTTC
CSAVWGLARNEQFF
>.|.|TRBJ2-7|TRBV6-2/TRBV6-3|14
TGTGCCTGCAGCCGAGGGACGGGTGCCTACGAGCAGTACTTC
CACSRGTGAYEQYF
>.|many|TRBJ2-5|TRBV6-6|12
TGTGCCAGCAGTTCCGACAGGGAGACCCAGTACTTC
CASSSDRETQYF
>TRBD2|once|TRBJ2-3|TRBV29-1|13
TGCAGCGTTGAAAATAGCGGGGGCGATACGCAGTATTTT
CSVENSGGDTQYF